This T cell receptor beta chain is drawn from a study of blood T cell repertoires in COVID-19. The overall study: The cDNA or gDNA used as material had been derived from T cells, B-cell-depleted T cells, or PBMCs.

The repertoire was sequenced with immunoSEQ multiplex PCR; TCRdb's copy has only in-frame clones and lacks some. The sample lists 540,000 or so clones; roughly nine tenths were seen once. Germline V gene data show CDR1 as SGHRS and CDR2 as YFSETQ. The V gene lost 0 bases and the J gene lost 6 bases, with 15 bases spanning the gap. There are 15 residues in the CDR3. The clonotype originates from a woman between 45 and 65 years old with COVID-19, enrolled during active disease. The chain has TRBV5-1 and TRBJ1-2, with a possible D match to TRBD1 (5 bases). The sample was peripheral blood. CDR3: CASSLVLPGENGYTF. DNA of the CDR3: TGCGCCAGCAGCTTGGTTCTTCCGGGGGAGAATGGCTACACCTTC.